This T cell receptor beta chain is drawn from a study of blood T cell repertoires in COVID-19. V lost 9 bases, J lost 8 bases, and 19 bases lay in between. Looked up from germline, CDR1 is LNHDA and CDR2 is SQIVND (reference sequence). This CDR3 contains 13 residues. The sample holds a few counts of this clone. The table came from immunoSEQ multiplex PCR; TCRdb's copy has only in-frame clones and leaves some out. The sample contains more than 100,000 clones, roughly 80% of which appear only once. Sequenced input: PBMCs or T cells enriched from blood (not recorded which). This clonotype was obtained from a man aged 35-49 years with acute COVID-19. This chain connects TRBV19 to TRBJ1-2; maybe TRBD1 (5 bases). The CDR3 nucleotides read TGTGCCAGCCAGAGCGGGGGAGGATTGGGCTACACCTTC. Protein product: CASQSGGGLGYTF.